This T cell receptor (beta chain) was sequenced for a study of cytomegalovirus exposure and HLA in healthy donors. PCR involved 60 Vbeta and 13 Jbeta primers. Measured with immunoSEQ multiplex PCR; TCRdb has only the in-frame clones, and not every one. The table has 150,000 to 200,000 clones, about 87% seen once. The CDR3 is made up of 15 amino acids. Germline CDR1 SGHRS, CDR2 YFSETQ. With V trimmed by 7 bases and J by 6 bases, 12 bases remained unmatched. Study results and limitations: Sequencing likely generated an artifact that appeared as a cluster of highly shared sequence variants. By HLA locus, TCR association rates varied in a later analysis, with DRB1 showing the most and HLA-C the fewest.

Comment on this clone: Its antigen is as yet unknown.

V and J are TRBV5-1 and TRBJ2-1; TRBD2 matches 8 bases. The TCR sequence derives from a woman under 30 in good health and CMV-seronegative. Sequencing was done on a sample of PBMCs. The CDR3 is CASGLGGVGSNEQFF. In DNA form, the CDR3 reads TGCGCCAGCGGGCTCGGGGGGGTAGGATCCAATGAGCAGTTCTTC.